The clone carrying this TCR beta chain has a count of ten or more. Its target is unknown. For sequencing, patients were chosen who had shown expansion of CD8+CD57+ cells by flow cytometry. Each patient gave a blood sample that was collected before any therapy had been received. This CDR3 is 16 amino acids long. The V gene's germline CDR1 is SGDLS and CDR2 YYNGEE. Between the trimmed V and J ends, which lost 2 bases and 8 bases, there was a span of 20 bases. According to the study, genomic DNA was the template for TCR beta VDJ and CDR3 profiling. TCRdb re-called the reads with MiXCR, one entry per CDR3 protein. The sample lists 89,000 or so distinct CDR3 sequences, 55% to 70% occurring once. The data were obtained in a study of CD8+CD57+ T cells in acquired aplastic anemia. Findings and caveats of the study: Patients and controls shared just under 30 CD8+ CDR3 sequences.

This clonotype originated in a human donor with aplastic anemia. The V gene is TRBV9, the J gene TRBJ1-3; D remains unclear. The sample taken for sequencing was sorted CD4+, CD8+, or CD8+CD57+ T cells (not recorded which) from PBMCs. CDR3: CASSVSGGGQLDTIYF. In nucleotides, the CDR3 is TGTGCCAGCAGCGTCAGCGGTGGCGGGCAACTGGACACCATATATTTT.